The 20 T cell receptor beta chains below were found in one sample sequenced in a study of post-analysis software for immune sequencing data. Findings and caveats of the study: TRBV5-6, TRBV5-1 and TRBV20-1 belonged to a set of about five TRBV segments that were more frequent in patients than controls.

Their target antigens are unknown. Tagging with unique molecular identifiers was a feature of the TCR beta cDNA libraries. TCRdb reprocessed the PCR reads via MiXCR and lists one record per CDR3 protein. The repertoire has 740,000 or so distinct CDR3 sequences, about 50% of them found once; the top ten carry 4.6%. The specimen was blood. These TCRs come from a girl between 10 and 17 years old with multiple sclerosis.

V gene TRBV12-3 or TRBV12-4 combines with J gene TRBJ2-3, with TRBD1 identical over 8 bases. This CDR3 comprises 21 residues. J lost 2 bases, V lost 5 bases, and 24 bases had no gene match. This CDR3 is CASSPPGQGPSARQTTDTQYF. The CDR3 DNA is TGTGCCAGCAGTCCACCTGGACAGGGACCATCAGCCAGGCAGACCACAGATACGCAGTATTTT.

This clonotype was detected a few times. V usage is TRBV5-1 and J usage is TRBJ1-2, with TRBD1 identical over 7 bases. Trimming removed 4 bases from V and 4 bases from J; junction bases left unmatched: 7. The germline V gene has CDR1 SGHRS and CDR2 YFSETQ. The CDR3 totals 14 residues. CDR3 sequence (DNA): TGCGCCAGCAGCCTGCAGACAGGGCTCTATGGCTACACCTTC. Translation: CASSLQTGLYGYTF.

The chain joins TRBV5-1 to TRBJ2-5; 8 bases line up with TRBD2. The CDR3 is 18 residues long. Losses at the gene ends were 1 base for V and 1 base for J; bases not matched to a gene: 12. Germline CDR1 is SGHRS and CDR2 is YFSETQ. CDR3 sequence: CASSLPATSAKVQETQYF. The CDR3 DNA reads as TGCGCCAGCAGCTTGCCAGCGACTAGCGCGAAGGTCCAAGAGACCCAGTACTTC. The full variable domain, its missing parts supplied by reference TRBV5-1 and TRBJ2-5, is KAGVTQTPRYLIKTRGQQVTLSCSPISGHRSVSWYQQTPGQGLQFLFEYFSETQRNKGNFPGRFSGRQFSNSRSEMNVSTLELGDSALYLCASSLPATSAKVQETQYFGPGTRLLVL.

CDR3 in amino acids: CASSLLPGTDHNEQFF. The CDR3 DNA reads as TGTGCCAGCAGCCTTCTACCCGGGACAGACCACAATGAGCAGTTCTTC. This sequence joins TRBV7-9 and TRBJ2-1; 7 nucleotides line up with TRBD1. With V trimmed by 5 bases and J by 5 bases, 12 bases remained unmatched. Germline V gives CDR1 SEHNR, CDR2 FQNEAQ (reference sequence). The CDR3 sequence is 16 residues long.

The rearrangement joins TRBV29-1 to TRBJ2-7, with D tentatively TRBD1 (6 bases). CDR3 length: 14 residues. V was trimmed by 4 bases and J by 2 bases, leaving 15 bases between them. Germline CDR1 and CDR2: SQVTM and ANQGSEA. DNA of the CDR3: TGCAGCGTTGCCCCCACACAGGGAGCCTACGAGCAGTACTTC. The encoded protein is CSVAPTQGAYEQYF.

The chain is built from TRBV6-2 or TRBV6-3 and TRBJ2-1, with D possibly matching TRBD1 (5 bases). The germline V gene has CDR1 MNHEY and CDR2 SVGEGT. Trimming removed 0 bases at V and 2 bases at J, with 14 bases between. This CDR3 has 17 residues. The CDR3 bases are TGTGCCAGCAGTTACTCGACTGGGGCATATCCCTACAATGAGCAGTTCTTC. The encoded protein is CASSYSTGAYPYNEQFF.

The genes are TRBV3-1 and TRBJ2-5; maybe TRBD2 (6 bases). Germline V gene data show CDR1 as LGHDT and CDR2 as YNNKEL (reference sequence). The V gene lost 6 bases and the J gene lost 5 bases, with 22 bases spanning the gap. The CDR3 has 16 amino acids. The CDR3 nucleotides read TGTGCCAGCAGTGTTCTAGCGAGCACGGTCTCGGAGACCCAGTACTTC. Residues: CASSVLASTVSETQYF.

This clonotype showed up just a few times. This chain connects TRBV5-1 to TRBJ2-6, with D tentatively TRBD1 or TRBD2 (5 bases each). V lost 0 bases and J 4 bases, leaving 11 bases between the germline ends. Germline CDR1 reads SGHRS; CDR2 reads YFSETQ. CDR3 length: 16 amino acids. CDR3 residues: CASSLASGTGANVLTF. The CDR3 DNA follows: TGCGCCAGCAGCTTGGCCTCAGGGACCGGGGCCAACGTCCTGACTTTC. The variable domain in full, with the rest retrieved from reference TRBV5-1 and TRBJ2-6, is KAGVTQTPRYLIKTRGQQVTLSCSPISGHRSVSWYQQTPGQGLQFLFEYFSETQRNKGNFPGRFSGRQFSNSRSEMNVSTLELGDSALYLCASSLASGTGANVLTFGAGSRLTVL.

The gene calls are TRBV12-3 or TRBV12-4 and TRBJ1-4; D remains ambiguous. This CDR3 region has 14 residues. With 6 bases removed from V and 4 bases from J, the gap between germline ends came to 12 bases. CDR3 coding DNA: TGTGCCAGCAGCCAACCGGGGTTTAATGAAAAACTGTTTTTT. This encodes CASSQPGFNEKLFF.

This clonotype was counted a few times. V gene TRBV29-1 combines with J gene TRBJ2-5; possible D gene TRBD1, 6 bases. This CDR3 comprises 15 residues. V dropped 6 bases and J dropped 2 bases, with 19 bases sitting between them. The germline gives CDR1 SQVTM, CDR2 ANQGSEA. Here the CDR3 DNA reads TGCAGCGTCCACGGACAGTTACACTTACAAGAGACCCAGTACTTC. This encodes CSVHGQLHLQETQYF. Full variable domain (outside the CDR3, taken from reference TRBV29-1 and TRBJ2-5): SAVISQKPSRDICQRGTSLTIQCQVDSQVTMMFWYRQQPGQSLTLIATANQGSEATYESGFVIDKFPISRPNLTFSTLTVSNMSPEDSSIYLCSVHGQLHLQETQYFGPGTRLLVL.

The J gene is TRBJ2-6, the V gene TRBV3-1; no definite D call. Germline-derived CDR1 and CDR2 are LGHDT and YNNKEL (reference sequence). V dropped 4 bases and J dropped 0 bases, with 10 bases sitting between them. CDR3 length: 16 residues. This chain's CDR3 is CASSPRSNSGANVLTF. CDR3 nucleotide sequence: TGTGCCAGCAGCCCGCGGAGCAACTCTGGGGCCAACGTCCTGACTTTC.

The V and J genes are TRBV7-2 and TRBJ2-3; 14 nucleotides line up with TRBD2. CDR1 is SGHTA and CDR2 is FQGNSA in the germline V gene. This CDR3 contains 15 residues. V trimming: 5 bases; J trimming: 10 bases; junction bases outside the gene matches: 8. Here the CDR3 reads CASSEPGLAGASQYF. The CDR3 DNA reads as TGTGCCAGCAGCGAACCGGGACTAGCGGGGGCCTCGCAGTATTTT.

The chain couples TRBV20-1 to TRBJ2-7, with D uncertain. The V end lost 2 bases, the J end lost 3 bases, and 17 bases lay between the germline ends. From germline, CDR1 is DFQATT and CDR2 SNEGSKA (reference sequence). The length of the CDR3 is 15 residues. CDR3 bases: TGCAGTGCTAGAAAAGCTAGTCCTGGGTACTACGAGCAGTACTTC. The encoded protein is CSARKASPGYYEQYF.

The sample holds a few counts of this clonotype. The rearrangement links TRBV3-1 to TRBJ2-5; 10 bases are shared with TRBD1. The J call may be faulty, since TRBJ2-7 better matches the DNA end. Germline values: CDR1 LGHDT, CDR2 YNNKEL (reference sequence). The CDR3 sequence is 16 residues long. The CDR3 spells CASSREVGTGVREQYF. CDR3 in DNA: TGTGCCAGCAGCCGGGAGGTAGGGACAGGGGTACGCGAGCAGTACTTC.

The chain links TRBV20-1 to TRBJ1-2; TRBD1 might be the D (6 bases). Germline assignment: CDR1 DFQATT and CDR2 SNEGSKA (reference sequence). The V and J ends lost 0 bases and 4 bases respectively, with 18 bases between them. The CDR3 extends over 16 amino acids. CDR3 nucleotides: TGCAGTGCTAGAGATCTTAGGACAGCCAGATCCTATGGCTACACCTTC. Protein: CSARDLRTARSYGYTF.

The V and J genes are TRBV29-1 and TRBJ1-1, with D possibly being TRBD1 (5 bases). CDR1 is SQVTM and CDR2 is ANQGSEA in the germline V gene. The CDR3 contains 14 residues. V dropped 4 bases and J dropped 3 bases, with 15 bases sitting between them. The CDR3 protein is CSVAQTVGDTEAFF. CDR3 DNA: TGCAGCGTTGCCCAGACAGTCGGGGACACTGAAGCTTTCTTT.

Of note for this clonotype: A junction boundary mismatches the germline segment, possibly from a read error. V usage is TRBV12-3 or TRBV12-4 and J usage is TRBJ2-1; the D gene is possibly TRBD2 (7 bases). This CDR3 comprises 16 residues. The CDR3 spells CASRFRGGDPYNKQFF. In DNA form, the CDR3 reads TGTGCCAGCAGGTTTAGAGGGGGGGACCCCTACAATAAGCAGTTCTTC.

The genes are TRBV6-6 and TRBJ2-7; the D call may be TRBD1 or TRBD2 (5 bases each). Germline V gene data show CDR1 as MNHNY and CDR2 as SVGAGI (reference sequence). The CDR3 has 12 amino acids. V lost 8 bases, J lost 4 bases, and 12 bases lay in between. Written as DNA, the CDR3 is TGTGCCAGCCAGGGACCAAATTACGAGCAGTACTTC. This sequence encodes CASQGPNYEQYF.

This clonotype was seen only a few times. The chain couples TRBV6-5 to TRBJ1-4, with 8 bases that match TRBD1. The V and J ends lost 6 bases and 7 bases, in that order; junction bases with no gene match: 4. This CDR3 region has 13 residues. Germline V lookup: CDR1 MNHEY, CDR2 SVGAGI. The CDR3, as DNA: TGTGCCAGCAGGGGACAGGTTGTTGAAAAACTGTTTTTT. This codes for CASRGQVVEKLFF.

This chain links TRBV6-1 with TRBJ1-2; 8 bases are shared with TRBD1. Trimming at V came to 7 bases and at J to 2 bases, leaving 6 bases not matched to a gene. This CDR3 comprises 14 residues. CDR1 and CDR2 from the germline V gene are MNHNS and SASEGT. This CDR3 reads CASNPTGVNYGYTF. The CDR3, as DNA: TGTGCCAGCAACCCGACAGGGGTGAACTATGGCTACACCTTC.